This passage covers 5 T cell receptor beta chains from one sample sequenced in a study of T cells in Graves' hyperthyroidism and ophthalmopathy. Researchers took RNA transcripts and amplified the TCR beta CDR3 regions from them. When the TCR CDR3 underwent first-round RT-PCR, the HTBI primer set was used. Each CDR3 protein is one row after TCRdb ran MiXCR on the multiplex PCR reads. There are some 720,000 distinct CDR3 sequences in the sample; about 17% occur only once, and 8.4% lies in the top ten. Sequences were obtained from blood. These receptors came from a man younger than 35 with Graves' hyperthyroidism.

The V gene is TRBV7-9, the J gene TRBJ2-7; D not certain. Germline values: CDR1 SEHNR, CDR2 FQNEAQ (reference sequence). With 3 bases removed from V and 3 bases from J, the gap between germline ends came to 9 bases. This CDR3 has 13 amino acids. The CDR3 nucleotides are TGTGCCAGCAGCTTGGACCAAATCTACGAGCAGTACTTC. Its translation is CASSLDQIYEQYF.

In its sample, this clonotype was seen many times. This CDR3 reads CASSPQGTPNTEAFF. CDR3 nucleotides: TGTGCCAGCAGTCCACAGGGGACTCCGAACACTGAAGCTTTCTTT. This chain uses TRBV6-2 or TRBV6-3 with TRBJ1-1; 7 nucleotides line up with TRBD1. The CDR3 length is 15 residues. CDR1 and CDR2 (germline): MNHEY, SVGEGT. The ends lost 5 bases at V and 1 base at J; junction bases unmatched: 7.

V usage is TRBV28 and J usage is TRBJ1-5; no clear D. The CDR3 sequence is 14 residues long. Trimming removed 8 bases from V and 3 bases from J, with 14 bases in between. Looked up from germline, CDR1 is MDHEN and CDR2 is SYDVKM. The CDR3 DNA reads as TGTGCCAGCCTCCGGGCCCCCCTCAATCAGCCCCAGCATTTT. Protein: CASLRAPLNQPQHF.

This CDR3 reads CASSQSLDRGHGYTF. The CDR3 coding sequence is TGCGCCAGCAGCCAATCACTGGACAGGGGTCATGGCTACACCTTC. This chain connects TRBV4-1 to TRBJ1-2; 9 bases are a match to TRBD1. This CDR3 region has 15 residues. The V gene end was trimmed by 2 bases and the J gene end by 6 bases; junction bases not matched to a gene: 7. The germline gives CDR1 MGHRA, CDR2 YSYEKL.

This clonotype has a count of ten or more. The chain joins TRBV11-3 to TRBJ2-1; 14 bases agree with TRBD2. With V trimmed by 4 bases and J by 8 bases, 4 bases remained unmatched. Germline CDR1 SGHNT, CDR2 YENEEA. The CDR3 has 15 amino acids. CDR3 DNA: TGTGCCAGCAGCTCGACTAGCGGGAGGGCGGATGAGCAGTTCTTC. Translated: CASSSTSGRADEQFF.